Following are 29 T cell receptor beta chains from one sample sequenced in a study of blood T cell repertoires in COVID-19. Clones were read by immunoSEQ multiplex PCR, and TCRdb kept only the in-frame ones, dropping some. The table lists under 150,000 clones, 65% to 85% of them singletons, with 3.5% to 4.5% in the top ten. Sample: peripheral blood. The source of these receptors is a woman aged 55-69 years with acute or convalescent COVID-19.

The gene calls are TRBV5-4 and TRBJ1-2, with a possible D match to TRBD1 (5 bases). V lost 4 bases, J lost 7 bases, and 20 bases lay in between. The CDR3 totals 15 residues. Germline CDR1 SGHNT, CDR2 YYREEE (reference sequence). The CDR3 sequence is CASSLGQEGLGGYTF. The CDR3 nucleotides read TGTGCCAGCAGCCTGGGGCAGGAGGGTCTCGGTGGCTACACCTTC.

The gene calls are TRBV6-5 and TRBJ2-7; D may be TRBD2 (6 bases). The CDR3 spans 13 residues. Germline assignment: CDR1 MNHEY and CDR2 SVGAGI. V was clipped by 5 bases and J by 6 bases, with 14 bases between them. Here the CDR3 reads CASSLLGGSEQYF. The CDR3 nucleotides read TGTGCCAGCAGTCTACTCGGGGGTTCCGAGCAGTACTTC.

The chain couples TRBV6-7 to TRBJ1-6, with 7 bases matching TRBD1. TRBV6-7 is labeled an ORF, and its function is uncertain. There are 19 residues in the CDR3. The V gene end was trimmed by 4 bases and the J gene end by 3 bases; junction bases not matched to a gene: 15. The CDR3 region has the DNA TGTGCCAGCAGTTGCCGGGACAGTCCCTCCTTCAACTATAATTCACCCCTCCACTTT. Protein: CASSCRDSPSFNYNSPLHF.

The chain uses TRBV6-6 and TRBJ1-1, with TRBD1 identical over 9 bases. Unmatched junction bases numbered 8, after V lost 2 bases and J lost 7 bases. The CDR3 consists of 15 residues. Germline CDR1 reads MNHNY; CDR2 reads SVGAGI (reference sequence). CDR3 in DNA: TGTGCCAGCAGTTACCCGGGACAGGGTCGTGGTGAAGCTTTCTTT. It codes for CASSYPGQGRGEAFF.

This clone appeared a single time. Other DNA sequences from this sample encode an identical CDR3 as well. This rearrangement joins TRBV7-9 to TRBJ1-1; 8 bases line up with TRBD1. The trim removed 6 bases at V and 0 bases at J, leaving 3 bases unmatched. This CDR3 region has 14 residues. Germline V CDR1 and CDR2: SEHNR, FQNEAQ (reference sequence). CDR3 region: CASRQGGMNTEAFF. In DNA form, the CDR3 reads TGTGCCAGCAGACAGGGGGGTATGAACACTGAAGCTTTCTTT.

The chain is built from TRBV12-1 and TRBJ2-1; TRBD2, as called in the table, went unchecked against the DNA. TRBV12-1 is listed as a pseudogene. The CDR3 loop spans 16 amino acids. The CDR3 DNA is TGTGCCAGCAGCTTGCGCGGAGCGGGAGAGGTAAATGAGCAGTTCTTC. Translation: CASSLRGAGEVNEQFF.

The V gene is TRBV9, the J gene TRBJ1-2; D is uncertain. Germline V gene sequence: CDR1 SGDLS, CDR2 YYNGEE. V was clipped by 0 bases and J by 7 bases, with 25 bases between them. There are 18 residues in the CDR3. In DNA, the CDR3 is TGTGCCAGCAGCGTAGGGGTCGGGGTTCAACCTTCTATACTTGGCTACACCTTC. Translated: CASSVGVGVQPSILGYTF.

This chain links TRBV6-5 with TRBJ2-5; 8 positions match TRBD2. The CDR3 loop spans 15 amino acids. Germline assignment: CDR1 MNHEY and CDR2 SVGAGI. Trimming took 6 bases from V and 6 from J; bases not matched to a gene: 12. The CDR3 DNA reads TGTGCCAGCAGCCGAGGGGTAGCGGGAACGAAGACCCAGTACTTC. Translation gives CASSRGVAGTKTQYF.

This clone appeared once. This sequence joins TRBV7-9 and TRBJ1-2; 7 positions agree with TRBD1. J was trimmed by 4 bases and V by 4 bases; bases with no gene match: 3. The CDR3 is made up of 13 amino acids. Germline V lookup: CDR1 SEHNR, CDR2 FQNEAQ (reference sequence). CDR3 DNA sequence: TGTGCCAGCAGCTCAACAGGGGCCTATGGCTACACCTTC. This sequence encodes CASSSTGAYGYTF.

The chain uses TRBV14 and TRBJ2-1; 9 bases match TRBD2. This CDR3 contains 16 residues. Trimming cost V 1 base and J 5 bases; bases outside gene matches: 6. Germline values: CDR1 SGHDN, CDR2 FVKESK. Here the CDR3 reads CASSQVGGLADNEQFF. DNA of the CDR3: TGTGCCAGCAGCCAAGTAGGGGGACTAGCTGACAATGAGCAGTTCTTC.

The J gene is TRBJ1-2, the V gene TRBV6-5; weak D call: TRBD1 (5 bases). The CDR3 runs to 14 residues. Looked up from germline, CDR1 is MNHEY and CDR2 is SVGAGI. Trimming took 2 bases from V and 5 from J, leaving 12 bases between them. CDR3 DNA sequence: TGTGCCAGCAGTTACGCCGGGGGACTTTATGGCTACACCTTC. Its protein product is CASSYAGGLYGYTF.

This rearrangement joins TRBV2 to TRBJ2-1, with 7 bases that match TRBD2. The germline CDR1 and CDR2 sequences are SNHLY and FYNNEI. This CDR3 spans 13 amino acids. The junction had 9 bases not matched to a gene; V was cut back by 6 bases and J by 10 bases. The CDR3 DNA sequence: TGTGCCAGCAGCCTACAGCGGGATCGCGAGCAGTTCTTC. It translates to CASSLQRDREQFF.

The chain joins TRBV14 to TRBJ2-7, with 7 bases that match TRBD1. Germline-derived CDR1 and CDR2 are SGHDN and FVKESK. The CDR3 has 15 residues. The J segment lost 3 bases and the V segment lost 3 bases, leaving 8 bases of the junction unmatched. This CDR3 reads CASSHLQGSSYEQYF. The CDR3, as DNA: TGTGCCAGCAGCCACCTACAGGGGTCGAGCTACGAGCAGTACTTC.

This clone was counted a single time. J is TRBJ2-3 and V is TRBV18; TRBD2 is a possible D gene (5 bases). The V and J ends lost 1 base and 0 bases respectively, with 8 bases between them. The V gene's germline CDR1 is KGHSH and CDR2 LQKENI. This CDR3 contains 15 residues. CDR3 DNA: TGTGCCAGCTCACCACGGCTAGCCAGCACAGATACGCAGTATTTT. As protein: CASSPRLASTDTQYF.

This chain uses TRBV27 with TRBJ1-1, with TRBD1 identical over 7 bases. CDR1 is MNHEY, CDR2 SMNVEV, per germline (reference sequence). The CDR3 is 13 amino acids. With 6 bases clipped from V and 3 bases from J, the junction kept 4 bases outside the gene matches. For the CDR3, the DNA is TGTGCCAGCAGCCTCACAGGGGACACTGAAGCTTTCTTT. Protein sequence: CASSLTGDTEAFF.

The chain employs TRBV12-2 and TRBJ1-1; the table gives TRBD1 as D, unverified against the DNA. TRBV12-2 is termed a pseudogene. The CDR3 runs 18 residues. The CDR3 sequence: CASRLVVRKGRRGTEAFF. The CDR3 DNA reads TGTGCAAGTCGCTTAGTTGTAAGGAAGGGGCGCCGCGGAACTGAAGCTTTCTTT.

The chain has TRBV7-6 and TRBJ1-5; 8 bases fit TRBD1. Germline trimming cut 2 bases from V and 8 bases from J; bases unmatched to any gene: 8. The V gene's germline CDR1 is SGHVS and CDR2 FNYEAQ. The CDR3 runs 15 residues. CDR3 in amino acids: CASSLNQGAREPQHF. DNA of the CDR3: TGTGCCAGCAGCTTAAATCAGGGGGCCCGGGAGCCCCAGCATTTT. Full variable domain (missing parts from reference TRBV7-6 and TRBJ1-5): GAGVSQSPRYKVTKRGQDVALRCDPISGHVSLYWYRQALGQGPEFLTYFNYEAQQDKSGLPNDRFSAERPEGSISTLTIQRTEQRDSAMYRCASSLNQGAREPQHFGDGTRLSIL.

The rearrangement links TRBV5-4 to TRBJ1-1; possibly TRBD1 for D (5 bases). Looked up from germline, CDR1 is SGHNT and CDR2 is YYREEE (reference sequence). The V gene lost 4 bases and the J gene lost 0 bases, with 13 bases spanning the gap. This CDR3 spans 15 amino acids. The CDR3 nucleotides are TGTGCCAGCAGCGCGAATGGGGGGGTGAACACTGAAGCTTTCTTT. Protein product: CASSANGGVNTEAFF.

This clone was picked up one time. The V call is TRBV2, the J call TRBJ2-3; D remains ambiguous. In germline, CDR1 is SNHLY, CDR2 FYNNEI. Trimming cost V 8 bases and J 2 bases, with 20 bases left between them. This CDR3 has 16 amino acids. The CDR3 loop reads CASSEFLAGATDTQYF. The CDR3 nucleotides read TGTGCCAGCTCGGAGTTTTTGGCCGGCGCCACAGATACGCAGTATTTT.

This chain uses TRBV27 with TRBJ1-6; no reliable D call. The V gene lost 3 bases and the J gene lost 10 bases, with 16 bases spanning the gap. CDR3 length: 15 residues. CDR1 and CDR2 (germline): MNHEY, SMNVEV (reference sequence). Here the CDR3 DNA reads TGTGCCAGCAGTTTTTCCCCGGGGTATGGCTCACCCCTCCACTTT. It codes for CASSFSPGYGSPLHF.

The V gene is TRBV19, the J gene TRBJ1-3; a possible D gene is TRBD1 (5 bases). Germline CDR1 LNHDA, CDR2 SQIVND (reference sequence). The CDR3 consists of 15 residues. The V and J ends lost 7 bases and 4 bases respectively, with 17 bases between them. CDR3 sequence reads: CASTPQGSLGNTIYF. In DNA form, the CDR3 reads TGTGCCAGTACCCCGCAGGGAAGCCTCGGAAACACCATATATTTT.

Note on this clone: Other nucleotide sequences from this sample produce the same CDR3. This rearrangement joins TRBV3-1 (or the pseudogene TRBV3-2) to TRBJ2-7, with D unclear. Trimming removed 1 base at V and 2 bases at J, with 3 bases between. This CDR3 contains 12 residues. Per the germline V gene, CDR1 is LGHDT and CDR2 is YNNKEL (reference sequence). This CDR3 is CASSQAAYEQYF. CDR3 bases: TGTGCCAGCAGCCAAGCAGCCTACGAGCAGTACTTC.

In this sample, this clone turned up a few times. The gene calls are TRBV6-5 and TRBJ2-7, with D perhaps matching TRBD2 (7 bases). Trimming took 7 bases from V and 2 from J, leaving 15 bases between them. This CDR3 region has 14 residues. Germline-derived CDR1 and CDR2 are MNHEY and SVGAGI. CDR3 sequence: CASKERGAPYEQYF. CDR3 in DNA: TGTGCCAGCAAAGAACGGGGGGCTCCCTACGAGCAGTACTTC.

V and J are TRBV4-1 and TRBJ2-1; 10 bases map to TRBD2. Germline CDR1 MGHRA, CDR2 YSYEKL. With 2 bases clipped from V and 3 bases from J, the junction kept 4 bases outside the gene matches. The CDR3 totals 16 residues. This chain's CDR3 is CASSQLRTSGYNEQFF. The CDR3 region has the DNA TGCGCCAGCAGCCAATTGAGGACTAGCGGCTACAATGAGCAGTTCTTC.

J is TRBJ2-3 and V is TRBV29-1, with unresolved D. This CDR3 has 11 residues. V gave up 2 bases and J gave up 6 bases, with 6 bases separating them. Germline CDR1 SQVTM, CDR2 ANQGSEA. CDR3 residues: CSVESGDTQYF. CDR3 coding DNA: TGCAGCGTTGAATCCGGTGATACGCAGTATTTT.

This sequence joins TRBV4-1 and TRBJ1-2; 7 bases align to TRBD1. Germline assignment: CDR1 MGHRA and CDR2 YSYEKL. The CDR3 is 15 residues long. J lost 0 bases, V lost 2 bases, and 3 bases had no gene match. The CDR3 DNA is TGCGCCAGCAGCCAAAGGGACAGTACTAACTATGGCTACACCTTC. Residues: CASSQRDSTNYGYTF.

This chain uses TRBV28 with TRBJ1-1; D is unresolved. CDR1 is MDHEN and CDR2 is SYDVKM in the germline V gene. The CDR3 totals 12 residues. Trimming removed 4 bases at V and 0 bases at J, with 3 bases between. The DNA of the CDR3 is TGTGCCAGCAGTTCGGTGAACACTGAAGCTTTCTTT. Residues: CASSSVNTEAFF.

As DNA, the CDR3 is TGTGCCAGCAGGCCCTTTACTCTAGCGGGAGGTCGGAACGAGCAGTACTTC. This translates into CASRPFTLAGGRNEQYF. V and J are TRBV2 and TRBJ2-7; 11 bases match TRBD2. There are 17 residues in the CDR3. The germline CDR1 and CDR2 sequences are SNHLY and FYNNEI. J gave up 5 bases and V 6 bases, and 15 bases lay outside the gene matches.

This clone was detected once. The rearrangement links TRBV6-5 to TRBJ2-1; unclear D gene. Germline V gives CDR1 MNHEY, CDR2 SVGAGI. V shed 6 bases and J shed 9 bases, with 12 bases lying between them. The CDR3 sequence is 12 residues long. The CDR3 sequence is CASRLDPGEQFF. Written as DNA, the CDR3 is TGTGCCAGCAGGTTAGACCCAGGTGAGCAGTTCTTC.